This T cell receptor (beta chain) was identified during a study of T cell responses to AZD1222 COVID-19 vaccine. Findings of the study overall: The donor cohort was predominantly white British with a female majority, and clonal diversity may have been underestimated.

Clones were sequenced by immunoSEQ multiplex PCR, and TCRdb holds only the in-frame ones, with some missing. The sample consists of approximately 150,000 clones, approximately 91% of them appearing once. CDR1 and CDR2 (germline): LNHDA, SQIVND (reference sequence). V shed 5 bases and J 5 bases; nucleotides not matched to a gene: 5. The length of the CDR3 is 14 residues. Notes on this clone: Its antigen is still unknown.

This TCR came from an adult in good health. The sequencing here drew on peripheral blood, taken on day 0 of AZD1222 vaccination. The chain carries TRBV19 and TRBJ2-3; 9 bases map to TRBD2. The CDR3 DNA reads TGTGCCAGTAGTCCCGGACTAGCGAGAGATACGCAGTATTTT. Translation: CASSPGLARDTQYF.